This section outlines one T cell receptor (beta chain) sequence together with its context. What it binds is unknown. Produced via immunoSEQ multiplex PCR; TCRdb's table is partial and in-frame only. The profile shows approximately 31,000 clones, about 87% of them singletons. Germline V gene lookup returns CDR1 SGHRS and CDR2 YFSETQ. CDR3 length equals 12 residues. V was trimmed by 0 bases and J by 7 bases, leaving 5 bases between them. The source of the sample is a study of OX40 agonist ivuxolimab in advanced cancers. Study-wide context: Ivuxolimab, which is an agonistic anti-OX40 (CD134) antibody, was administered to the patients.

Broader study findings: Among some nonresponders, normalized T-cell clonal expansion was also low.

Patients were ineligible given autoimmune disease history or systemic immunosuppression. The source was CD4+ or CD8+ T cells sorted from blood, collected in a trial of the OX40 agonist ivuxolimab. The chain links TRBV5-1 to TRBJ2-1; D is ambiguous. The receptor was derived from an adult with an advanced solid tumor such as melanoma, head and neck, liver or kidney cancer. The CDR3 reads CASSLADNEQFF. In DNA, the CDR3 is TGCGCCAGCAGCTTGGCCGATAATGAGCAGTTCTTC.